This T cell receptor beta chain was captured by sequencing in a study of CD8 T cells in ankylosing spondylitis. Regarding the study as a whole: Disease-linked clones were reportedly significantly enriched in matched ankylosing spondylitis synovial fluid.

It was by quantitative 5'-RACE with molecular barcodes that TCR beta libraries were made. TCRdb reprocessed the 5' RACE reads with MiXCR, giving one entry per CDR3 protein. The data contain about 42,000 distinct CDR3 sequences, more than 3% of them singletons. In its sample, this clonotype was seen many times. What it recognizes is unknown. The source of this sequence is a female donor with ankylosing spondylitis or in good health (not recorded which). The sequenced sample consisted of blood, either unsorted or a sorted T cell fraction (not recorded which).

The CDR3 sequence: CASSVGSSSYNEQFF. The DNA of the CDR3 is TGTGCCAGCAGCGTAGGATCCAGCTCCTACAATGAGCAGTTCTTC. This rearrangement joins TRBV9 to TRBJ2-1, with no clear D. The CDR3 is made up of 15 amino acids. Trimming removed 0 bases from V and 0 bases from J, with 7 bases in between. Germline loops: CDR1 SGDLS, CDR2 YYNGEE.